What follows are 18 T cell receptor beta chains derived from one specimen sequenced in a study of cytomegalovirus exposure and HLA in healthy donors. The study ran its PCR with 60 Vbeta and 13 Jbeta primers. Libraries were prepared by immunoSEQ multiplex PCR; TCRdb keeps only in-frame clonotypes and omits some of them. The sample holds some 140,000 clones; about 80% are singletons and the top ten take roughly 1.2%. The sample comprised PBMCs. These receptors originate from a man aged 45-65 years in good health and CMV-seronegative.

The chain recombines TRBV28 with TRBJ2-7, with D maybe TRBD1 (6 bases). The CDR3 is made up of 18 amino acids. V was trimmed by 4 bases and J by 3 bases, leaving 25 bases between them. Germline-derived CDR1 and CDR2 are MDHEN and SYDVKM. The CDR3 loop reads CASSSFRGAPSPYYEQYF. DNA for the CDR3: TGTGCCAGCAGTTCATTCAGGGGAGCACCTTCGCCTTACTACGAGCAGTACTTC.

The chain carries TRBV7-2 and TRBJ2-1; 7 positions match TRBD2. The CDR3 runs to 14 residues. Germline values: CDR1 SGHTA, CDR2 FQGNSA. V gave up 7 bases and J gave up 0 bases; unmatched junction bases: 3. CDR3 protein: CASTRTSSYNEQFF. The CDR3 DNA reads TGTGCCAGCACCCGGACTAGCTCCTACAATGAGCAGTTCTTC.

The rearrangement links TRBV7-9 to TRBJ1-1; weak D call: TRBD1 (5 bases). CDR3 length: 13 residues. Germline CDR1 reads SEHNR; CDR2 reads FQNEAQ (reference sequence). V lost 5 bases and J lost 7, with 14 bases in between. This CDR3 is CASSPSRAHEAFF. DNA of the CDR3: TGTGCCAGCAGCCCCAGCAGGGCCCATGAAGCTTTCTTT.

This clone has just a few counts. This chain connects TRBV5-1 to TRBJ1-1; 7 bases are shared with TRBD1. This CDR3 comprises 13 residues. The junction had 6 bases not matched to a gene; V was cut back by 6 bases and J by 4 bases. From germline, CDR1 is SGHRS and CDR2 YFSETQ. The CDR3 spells CASMREGATEAFF. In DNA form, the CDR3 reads TGCGCCAGCATGAGAGAGGGGGCCACTGAAGCTTTCTTT.

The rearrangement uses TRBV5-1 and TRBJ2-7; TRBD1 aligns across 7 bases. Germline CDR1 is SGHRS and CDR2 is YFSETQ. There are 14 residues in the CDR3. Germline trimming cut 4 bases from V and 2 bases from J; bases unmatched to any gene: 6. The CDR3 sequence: CASSTNRGPYEQYF. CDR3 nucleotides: TGCGCCAGCAGCACTAACAGGGGCCCCTACGAGCAGTACTTC.

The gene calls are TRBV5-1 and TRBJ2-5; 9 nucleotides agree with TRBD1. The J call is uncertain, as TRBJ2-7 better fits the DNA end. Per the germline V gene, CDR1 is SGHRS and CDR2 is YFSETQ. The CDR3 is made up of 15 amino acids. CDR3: CASSPTGQGKNEQYF. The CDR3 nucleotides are TGCGCCAGCAGCCCGACGGGACAGGGTAAAAACGAGCAGTACTTC.

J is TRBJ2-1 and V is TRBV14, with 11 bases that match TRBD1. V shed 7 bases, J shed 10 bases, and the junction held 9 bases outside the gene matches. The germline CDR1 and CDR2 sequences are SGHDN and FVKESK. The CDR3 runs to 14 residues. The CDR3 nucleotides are TGTGCCAGCAAACCGGGACAGGGGGTAGGAGAGCAGTTCTTC. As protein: CASKPGQGVGEQFF. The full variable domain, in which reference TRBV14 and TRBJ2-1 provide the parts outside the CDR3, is EAGVTQFPSHSVIEKGQTVTLRCDPISGHDNLYWYRRVMGKEIKFLLHFVKESKQDESGMPNNRFLAERTGGTYSTLKVQPAELEDSGVYFCASKPGQGVGEQFFGPGTRLTVL.

The CDR3 here is CATSRGRVDTQYF. For the CDR3, the DNA is TGTGCCACCAGCAGAGGACGGGTGGATACGCAGTATTTT. This chain connects TRBV15 to TRBJ2-3; D gene uncertain. The germline V gene encodes CDR1 LNHNV and CDR2 YYDKDF (reference sequence). Trimming left V 1 base short and J 6 bases short, with 8 bases between. This CDR3 comprises 13 residues.

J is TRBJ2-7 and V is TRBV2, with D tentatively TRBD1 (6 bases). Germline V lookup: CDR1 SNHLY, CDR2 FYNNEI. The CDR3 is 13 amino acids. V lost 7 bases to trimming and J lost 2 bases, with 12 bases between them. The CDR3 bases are TGTGCCAGCAAGGACAGCCCAACCTACGAGCAGTACTTC. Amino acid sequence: CASKDSPTYEQYF.

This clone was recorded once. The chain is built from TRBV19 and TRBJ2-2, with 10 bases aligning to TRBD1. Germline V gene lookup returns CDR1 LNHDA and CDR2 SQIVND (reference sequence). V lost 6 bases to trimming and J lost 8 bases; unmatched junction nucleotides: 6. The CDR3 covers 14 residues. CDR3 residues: CASSSTGGTGELFF. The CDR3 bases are TGTGCCAGTAGCTCGACAGGGGGCACGGGGGAGCTGTTTTTT.

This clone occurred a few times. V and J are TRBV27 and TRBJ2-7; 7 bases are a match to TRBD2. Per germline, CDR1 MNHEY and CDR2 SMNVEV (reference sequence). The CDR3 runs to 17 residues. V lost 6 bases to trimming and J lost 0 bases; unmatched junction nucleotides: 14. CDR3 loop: CASSSGWGTINSYEQYF. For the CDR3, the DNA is TGTGCCAGCAGCTCAGGATGGGGGACTATCAACTCCTACGAGCAGTACTTC.

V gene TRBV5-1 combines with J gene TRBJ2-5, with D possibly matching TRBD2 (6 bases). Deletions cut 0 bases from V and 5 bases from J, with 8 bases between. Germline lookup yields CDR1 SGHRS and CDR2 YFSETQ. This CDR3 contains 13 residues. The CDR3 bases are TGCGCCAGCAGCTTGGGTGGGACTGAGACCCAGTACTTC. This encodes CASSLGGTETQYF.

The CDR3 DNA follows: TGCGCCAGCAGCTTGGGACAGCCGAACACTGAAGCTTTCTTT. The encoded protein is CASSLGQPNTEAFF. The chain is built from TRBV5-1 and TRBJ1-1, with D possibly matching TRBD1 (5 bases). The CDR3 runs to 14 residues. The germline V gene encodes CDR1 SGHRS and CDR2 YFSETQ. V dropped 0 bases and J dropped 1 base, with 7 bases sitting between them.

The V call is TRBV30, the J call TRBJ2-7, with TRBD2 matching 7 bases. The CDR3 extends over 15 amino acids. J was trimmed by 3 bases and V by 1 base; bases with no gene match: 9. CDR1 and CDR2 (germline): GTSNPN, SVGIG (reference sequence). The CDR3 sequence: CAWSGPSGRRYEQYF. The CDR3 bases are TGTGCCTGGAGTGGTCCTAGCGGTCGGCGCTACGAGCAGTACTTC.

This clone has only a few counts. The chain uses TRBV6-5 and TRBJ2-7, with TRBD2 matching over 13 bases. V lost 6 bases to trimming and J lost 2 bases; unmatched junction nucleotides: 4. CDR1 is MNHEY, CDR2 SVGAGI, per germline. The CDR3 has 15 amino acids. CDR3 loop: CASRSGLAGPYEQYF. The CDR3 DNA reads TGTGCCAGCAGATCGGGACTAGCGGGACCCTACGAGCAGTACTTC.

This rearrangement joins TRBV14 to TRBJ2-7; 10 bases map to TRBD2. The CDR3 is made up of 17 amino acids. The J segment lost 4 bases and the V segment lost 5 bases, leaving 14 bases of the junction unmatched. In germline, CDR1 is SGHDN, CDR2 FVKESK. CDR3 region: CASSLISGRALEYEQYF. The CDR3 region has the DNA TGTGCCAGCAGCTTAATCAGCGGGAGGGCCCTCGAGTACGAGCAGTACTTC.

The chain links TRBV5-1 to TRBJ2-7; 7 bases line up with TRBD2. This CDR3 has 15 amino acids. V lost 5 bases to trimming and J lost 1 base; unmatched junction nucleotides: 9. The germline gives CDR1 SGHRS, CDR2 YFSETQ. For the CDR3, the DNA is TGCGCCAGCAGTACCGGGGGAGGGCCTTCCTACGAGCAGTACTTC. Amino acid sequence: CASSTGGGPSYEQYF.

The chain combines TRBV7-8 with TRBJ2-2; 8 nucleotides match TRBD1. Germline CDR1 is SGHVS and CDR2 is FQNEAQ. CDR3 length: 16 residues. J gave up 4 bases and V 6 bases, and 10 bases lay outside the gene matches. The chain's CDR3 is CASSQTGQGSTGELFF. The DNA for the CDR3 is TGTGCCAGCAGTCAGACCGGACAGGGAAGCACCGGGGAGCTGTTTTTT.